A selection of T cell receptor beta chains follows, all from one sample in a study of identical twins. In TCRdb, the 5' RACE reads were re-called with MiXCR into one record per CDR3 protein. Altogether around 1.7 million distinct CDR3 sequences are present, more than 30% being singletons, with the ten largest covering 0.25% to 0.3%. The sequencing input was cord blood. Source of these receptors: a newborn girl in good health. Each CDR3 is given with its conserved first and last residue. The D gene is left open where the match is weak. Rows may omit the clone size; those that give it use once, few, many or a size class.

CDR3: CASSRLDWLNQPQHF
DNA: TGTGCCAGCAGCCGCCTGGACTGGCTCAATCAGCCCCAGCATTTT
J: TRBJ1-5
V: TRBV14
D: .
size: .

CDR3: CSARVAGDYGYTF
DNA: TGCAGTGCTAGAGTTGCGGGGGACTATGGCTACACCTTC
J: TRBJ1-2
V: TRBV20-1
D: .
size: .

CDR3: CSGLHREGTEAFF
DNA: TGCAGCGGCCTCCACAGGGAAGGCACTGAAGCTTTCTTT
J: TRBJ1-1
V: TRBV20-1
D: .
size: .

CDR3: CAWSVRASGQETQYF
DNA: TGTGCCTGGAGTGTACGGGCTAGCGGGCAAGAGACCCAGTACTTC
J: TRBJ2-5
V: TRBV30
D: TRBD2
size: .

CDR3: CASSSTPPEQETQYF
DNA: TGTGCCAGCAGCTCGACCCCACCTGAACAAGAGACCCAGTACTTC
J: TRBJ2-5
V: TRBV7-9
D: .
size: few

CDR3: CASIGGGTGGADTQYF
DNA: TGCGCCAGCATAGGTGGAGGGACAGGGGGCGCAGATACGCAGTATTTT
J: TRBJ2-3
V: TRBV5-1
D: TRBD1
size: .

CDR3: CASSQSGPGQGNEKLFF
DNA: TGTGCCAGCAGCCAAAGCGGCCCGGGACAGGGTAATGAAAAACTGTTTTTT
J: TRBJ1-4
V: TRBV4-2
D: TRBD1
size: .

CDR3: CASSLTGIYERTYNEQYF
DNA: TGCGCCAGCAGCCTGACAGGGATTTATGAGCGGACCTACAATGAGCAGTACTTC
J: TRBJ2-5
V: TRBV4-1
D: TRBD1
size: .

CDR3: CASSPPHRFDEQFF
DNA: TGTGCCAGCAGCCCCCCCCACAGGTTCGATGAGCAGTTCTTC
J: TRBJ2-1
V: TRBV27
D: .
size: .

CDR3: CSATPGQGYEQYF
DNA: TGCAGTGCTACGCCGGGACAGGGTTACGAGCAGTACTTC
J: TRBJ2-7
V: TRBV20-1
D: TRBD1
size: many

CDR3: CASSYDLAGGYNEQYF
DNA: TGTGCCAGCAGCTACGACCTAGCGGGGGGCTACAATGAGCAGTACTTC
J: TRBJ2-7
V: TRBV7-8
D: TRBD2
size: .

CDR3: CASRGPAGYGSPHF
DNA: TGCGCCAGCAGAGGTCCGGCAGGGTATGGATCCCCCCACTTT
J: TRBJ1-6
V: TRBV5-1
D: .
size: .

CDR3: CASSSNLADTQYF
DNA: TGTGCCAGCAGTTCGAACCTAGCAGATACGCAGTATTTT
J: TRBJ2-3
V: TRBV6-5
D: .
size: few

CDR3: CASSLGRTDMLYF
DNA: TGTGCCAGCAGTTTAGGACGCACAGATATGCTGTATTTT
J: TRBJ2-3
V: TRBV28
D: .
size: .

CDR3: CASSLLPPFQGAQGETQYF
DNA: TGTGCCAGCAGTTTGCTGCCCCCATTTCAGGGGGCGCAGGGGGAGACCCAGTACTTC
J: TRBJ2-5
V: TRBV27
D: TRBD1
size: .

CDR3: CASSHPEGGYTF
DNA: TGCGCCAGCAGCCACCCAGAGGGCGGCTACACCTTC
J: TRBJ1-2
V: TRBV10-2
D: .
size: few

CDR3: CATSDFGTGYNEQFF
DNA: TGTGCCACCAGTGATTTCGGGACAGGCTACAATGAGCAGTTCTTC
J: TRBJ2-1
V: TRBV24-1
D: TRBD1
size: .